Listed below are T cell receptor beta chains from one sample, sequenced in a study of blood T cell repertoires in COVID-19. Measured with immunoSEQ multiplex PCR; TCRdb has only the in-frame clones, and not every one. Of approximately 260,000 clones listed, around 90% are singletons. Specimen: peripheral blood. Receptor source: an older woman with COVID-19, enrolled during active disease. CDR3s include the opening cysteine and the closing phenylalanine or tryptophan. Fields, in order: D gene, V gene, J gene, clone size, CDR3 protein, CDR3 DNA. D genes are given only for firm matches. For some rows the clone size is stated as once, few or many, or as a class when expanded; others skip it.

>.|TRBV6-5|TRBJ1-1|.
CANFEGGGTTEAFF
TGTGCCAACTTCGAGGGGGGGGGAACCACTGAAGCTTTCTTT
>.|TRBV19|TRBJ2-7|.
CASGNRAAEQYF
TGTGCCAGTGGGAACAGGGCGGCCGAGCAGTACTTC
>.|TRBV10-3|TRBJ1-1|.
CAISDGGMNTEAFF
TGTGCCATCAGTGACGGGGGTATGAACACTGAAGCTTTCTTT
>.|TRBV18|TRBJ2-7|.
CASSPPSSSFYEQYF
TGTGCCAGCTCACCACCGAGTTCCTCCTTCTACGAGCAGTACTTC
>TRBD1|TRBV30|TRBJ1-2|.
CAWSVGRGYGYTF
TGTGCCTGGAGTGTAGGCAGGGGGTATGGCTACACCTTC
>TRBD1|TRBV25-1|TRBJ1-4|.
CASSERDRGGKLFF
TGTGCCAGCAGTGAACGGGACAGGGGGGGAAAACTGTTTTTT
>.|TRBV6-1|TRBJ1-2|.
CASSESRGDGYTF
TGTGCCAGCAGTGAAAGCAGGGGCGATGGCTACACCTTC
>.|TRBV15|TRBJ1-3|.
CATSRGLRTGNAGNTIYF
TGTGCCACCAGCAGGGGGCTGCGAACAGGGAACGCTGGAAACACCATATATTTT
>TRBD1|TRBV19|TRBJ1-6|.
CASSTGTGSTYNSPLHF
TGTGCCAGTAGTACGGGGACAGGGAGTACTTATAATTCACCCCTCCACTTT
>TRBD1|TRBV28|TRBJ1-2|.
CASSFGAGGYGYTF
TGTGCCAGCAGTTTCGGGGCAGGGGGCTATGGCTACACCTTC
>.|TRBV3-1/TRBV3-2|TRBJ2-3|.
CASRVNRAADTQYF
TGTGCCAGCAGGGTTAACAGGGCAGCAGATACGCAGTATTTT
>.|TRBV19|TRBJ1-5|.
CASSIVNPLNQPQHF
TGTGCCAGTAGTATTGTAAATCCCCTCAATCAGCCCCAGCATTTT
>.|TRBV19|TRBJ1-2|.
CASSMSTARLYGYTF
TGTGCCAGTAGTATGTCGACAGCGCGTCTCTATGGCTACACCTTC
>.|TRBV27|TRBJ1-6|few
CASSFRGENYNSPLHF
TGTGCCAGCAGTTTCAGGGGCGAGAATTATAATTCACCCCTCCACTTT
>TRBD1|TRBV10-3|TRBJ1-3|.
CAISPTGDRTGGNTIYF
TGTGCCATCAGCCCGACCGGGGACAGGACGGGTGGAAACACCATATATTTT
>.|TRBV9|TRBJ1-6|few
CASSVGWGSDSPLHF
TGTGCCAGCAGCGTAGGGTGGGGCTCGGATTCACCCCTCCACTTT
>.|TRBV6-1|TRBJ2-2|.
CASSEEASNRELFF
TGTGCCAGCAGTGAAGAGGCTAGCAACCGGGAGCTGTTTTTT
>TRBD1|TRBV19|TRBJ1-1|.
CASRGTGGLTEAFF
TGTGCCAGTAGGGGGACAGGGGGCTTGACTGAAGCTTTCTTT
>.|TRBV10-3|TRBJ1-5|.
CAISENWAAQPQHF
TGTGCCATCAGTGAAAATTGGGCCGCTCAGCCCCAGCATTTT
>.|TRBV7-7|TRBJ1-3|.
CASSPDSSSGNTIYF
TGTGCCAGCAGCCCCGACAGTAGCTCTGGAAACACCATATATTTT
>.|TRBV6-2/TRBV6-3|TRBJ1-1|once
CASSSEMNTEAFF
TGTGCCAGCAGTTCTGAGATGAACACTGAAGCTTTCTTT
>TRBD2|TRBV10-3|TRBJ2-3|.
CATYSGGGGDTQYF
TGTGCCACCTATAGCGGGGGCGGGGGAGATACGCAGTATTTT
>.|TRBV3-1/TRBV3-2|TRBJ1-2|.
CASSQAYPSANYGYTF
TGTGCCAGCAGCCAAGCTTACCCTTCAGCGAACTATGGCTACACCTTC
>TRBD1|TRBV7-3|TRBJ1-2|.
CASSPDRGGGYTF
TGTGCCAGCAGCCCTGACAGGGGCGGCGGCTACACCTTC
>TRBD1|TRBV15|TRBJ2-7|once
CATSSTGTGPEQYF
TGTGCCACCAGCAGTACCGGGACAGGGCCCGAGCAGTACTTC
>.|TRBV12-3/TRBV12-4|TRBJ1-5|.
CASSPDGGGPQHF
TGTGCCAGCAGCCCCGACGGTGGCGGGCCCCAGCATTTT
>.|TRBV3-1/TRBV3-2|TRBJ1-1|.
CASSFADRNTEAFF
TGTGCCAGCAGCTTCGCCGACAGGAACACTGAAGCTTTCTTT
>TRBD1|TRBV3-1/TRBV3-2|TRBJ2-7|.
CASSQDNRGLYEQYF
TGTGCCAGCAGCCAAGATAACAGGGGGCTATACGAGCAGTACTTC
>TRBD1|TRBV27|TRBJ1-6|.
CASSFTGTDGSPLHF
TGTGCCAGCAGTTTTACCGGGACAGATGGTTCACCCCTCCACTTT
>TRBD1|TRBV6-4|TRBJ1-6|.
CASSGTGGASPLHF
TGTGCCAGCAGCGGGACAGGGGGGGCTTCACCCCTCCACTTT
>.|TRBV19|TRBJ2-6|once
CASREDSGANVLTF
TGTGCCAGTAGGGAGGACTCTGGGGCCAACGTCCTGACTTTC
>TRBD2|TRBV4-3|TRBJ2-3|.
CASSQEGLSSGGSTDTQYF
TGCGCCAGCAGCCAAGAGGGTCTGAGTAGCGGGGGCAGCACAGATACGCAGTATTTT
>TRBD1|TRBV19|TRBJ1-2|.
CASRQSRGYGGYTF
TGTGCCAGTAGGCAGTCCAGGGGGTACGGAGGCTACACCTTC
>TRBD1|TRBV11-1|TRBJ2-3|once
CASSLDRGTDTQYF
TGTGCCAGCAGCTTGGACAGGGGCACAGATACGCAGTATTTT
>.|TRBV27|TRBJ1-2|.
CASSRDTGGIGYTF
TGTGCCAGCAGTCGGGACACCGGTGGGATAGGCTACACCTTC
>TRBD1|TRBV19|TRBJ1-1|.
CASSIRTGLGVNTEAFF
TGTGCCAGTAGTATCCGGACAGGTTTAGGGGTGAACACTGAAGCTTTCTTT
>.|TRBV6-2/TRBV6-3|TRBJ1-2|.
CASSVPLRERRGYTF
TGTGCCAGCAGTGTCCCCCTTCGGGAACGGCGGGGCTACACCTTC
>.|TRBV4-2|TRBJ1-1|.
CASSRKANGQMNTEAFF
TGTGCCAGCAGCCGAAAGGCGAACGGACAGATGAACACTGAAGCTTTCTTT
>.|TRBV4-1|TRBJ2-7|.
CASSQGQEREQYF
TGCGCCAGCAGCCAAGGACAGGAACGGGAGCAGTACTTC
>TRBD1|TRBV7-6|TRBJ2-1|.
CASSQTGSSYNEQFF
TGTGCCAGCAGCCAGACAGGGAGCTCCTACAATGAGCAGTTCTTC
>TRBD2|TRBV6-5|TRBJ2-7|.
CASRPSGARGYEQYF
TGTGCCAGCCGACCTAGCGGGGCCCGGGGGTACGAGCAGTACTTC